Described below is a single T cell receptor beta chain sequence and its context. The sample is drawn from a study of blood T cell repertoires in COVID-19. Study overall: Whether acute or convalescent, the COVID-19 samples came from the United States, Italy and Spain. Sources were T cells, B-cell-depleted T cells, or PBMCs; the material itself was cDNA or gDNA.

As handled by the study authors: Estimation of nucleated cell counts relied on the amplification of reference gene primers. Data came from immunoSEQ multiplex PCR; TCRdb stores just in-frame clones and leaves some out. That table furnishes V, J and clone size, whereas the DNA furnished D and trimming. The table lists under 100,000 clones, around four fifths of them singletons. The V segment lost 5 bases and the J segment 4 bases; nucleotides outside the gene matches: 12. The length of the CDR3 is 19 residues. Germline V lookup: CDR1 SGHTA, CDR2 FQGNSA. The TCR originated in an elderly man with active or convalescent COVID-19. The source material was peripheral blood. The chain links TRBV7-2 to TRBJ2-3, with TRBD2 matching 16 bases. The CDR3 DNA reads TGTGCCAGCAGCAAGCGGGGACTAGCGGGGGGGCTCCTTCCAGATACGCAGTATTTT. Encoded protein: CASSKRGLAGGLLPDTQYF. Based on the CDR3 plus reference TRBV7-2 and TRBJ2-3, the full variable domain is GAGVSQSPSNKVTEKGKDVELRCDPISGHTALYWYRQSLGQGLEFLIYFQGNSAPDKSGLPSDRFSAERTGGSVSTLTIQRTQQEDSAVYLCASSKRGLAGGLLPDTQYFGPGTRLTVL.